This T cell receptor beta chain is from a study of OX40 agonist ivuxolimab in advanced cancers. Context from the whole study: The costimulatory receptor OX40 (CD134) was targeted by ivuxolimab, a fully human IgG2 agonistic monoclonal antibody. Intravenous ivuxolimab was administered to patients every 2 weeks at six dose levels: 0.01, 0.1, 0.3, 1.5, 3 and 10 mg/kg. Among the approximately 54 dose-escalation patients, roughly 20 had hepatocellular carcinoma, roughly 15 melanoma, 9 renal cell carcinoma and 9 head and neck cancer. The dose-escalation cohort was 82.7% male with a mean age of around 62 years, ranging from roughly 23 to 90. Prior anti-PD-1, anti-PD-L1 or anti-CTLA-4 therapy was permitted, and 40% to 50% of dose-escalation patients had received checkpoint inhibitors. Partial responses were achieved by three dose-escalation patients, of whom one had hepatocellular carcinoma and two had cutaneous melanoma. Peripheral TCRbeta sequencing aimed to test whether ivuxolimab altered TCR sequence diversity and caused clonal T-cell expansion. The paper covers the monotherapy dose-escalation part of the phase I ivuxolimab trial, which included N ≈ 50 patients.

To sequence the TCRbeta CDR3 region, genomic DNA was isolated from the sorted cells. The immunoSEQ Assay was used to sequence the TCRbeta CDR3 regions. TCRdb provides this immuneACCESS table in a form limited to in-frame rearrangements. Some clones are lacking; in checked studies, under half of them reflect an unresolved V gene, and why the rest are absent is not known. This sample lists around 94,000 clones; roughly 84% were detected once. The ten largest clones add up to approximately 0.3% of the sample. Paper-wide results and their limitations: After ivuxolimab, more expanded clones were found on average in CD8+ T cells than in CD4+ T cells. Which antigens the clonally expanded peripheral T cells were specific for was not determined. Low levels of normalized T-cell clonal expansion were also seen in some patients who did not respond. At doses of 0.1 to 3.0 mg/kg, clonal expansion of both CD4+ and CD8+ blood T cells was observed from baseline to week 6. In partial responders in the 0.1-3.0 mg/kg groups, normalized peripheral clonal expansion was found to be among the lowest, especially among CD8+ T cells.

Trimming at the junction amounts to 0 bases on V and 4 bases on J, and the germline ends lie 10 bases apart. The CDR3 starts with the cysteine, ends with the phenylalanine, and has 14 residues. The entry retains the CDR3 DNA only, 42 bases that are in frame from base 1. CDR1 and CDR2, per the germline V gene (reference sequence), are GTSNPN and SVGIG. Comments on this clone: The antigen it binds to is not known. No much larger clone is present one base from it, and per-base qualities are unavailable.

The trial excluded patients who had a history of autoimmune disease or who were on systemic immunosuppression. Peripheral blood for TCR sequencing was collected from all dose cohorts at baseline, on cycle 4 day 1, and on cycle 7 day 1. Samples were obtained from an open-label, multicenter, first-in-human phase I dose-escalation trial of ivuxolimab. Adults with locally advanced or metastatic melanoma, renal cell carcinoma, hepatocellular carcinoma or head and neck squamous cell carcinoma were enrolled in the trial. Before TCR sequencing, CD4+ T cells and CD8+ T cells from peripheral blood were sorted into separate populations.

Sequenced material: CD4+ or CD8+ T cells sorted from blood, taken in a trial of the OX40 agonist ivuxolimab. The sequence was collected from an adult with an advanced solid tumor such as melanoma, head and neck, liver or kidney cancer. This chain joins TRBV30 to TRBJ1-5, and possibly TRBD1, on 6 matching bases. The CDR3 in this case is CAWSVGTGNQPQHF. Read as DNA, the sequence is TGTGCCTGGAGTGTAGGAACAGGGAATCAGCCCCAGCATTTT.